This T cell receptor beta chain was sequenced for a study of human T cells and chemical hapten exposure. The time point denotes: patch test 1, 2 weeks after DPC sensitization. Treatment in this sample: therapeutic diphenylcyclopropenone sensitization with weekly scalp DPC. Each CDR3 protein gets one entry after TCRdb re-called the RACE reads with MiXCR. The repertoire holds roughly 100,000 distinct CDR3 sequences, with around 10% as singletons. The V end lost 2 bases, the J end lost 4 bases, and 9 bases lay between the germline ends. The germline gives CDR1 MNHNY, CDR2 SVGAGI (reference sequence). This CDR3 spans 14 amino acids. Findings and caveats of the study: Controls had significantly fewer large CDR3 similarity clusters than were formed by expanded TCRs.

This clonotype occurred a few times. Its antigen is not known. Sequencing was performed on whole blood, taken in connection with sensitization to the hapten diphenylcyclopropenone (DPC). The clonotype originates from a woman between 40 and 55 years old with alopecia areata. Some clones in this sample may be carry-over from other donors' samples. The V call is TRBV6-6, the J call TRBJ1-5, with no clear D. CDR3 sequence (DNA): TGTGCCAGCAGTTACACCGACATTAATCAGCCCCAGCATTTT. Translation gives CASSYTDINQPQHF.